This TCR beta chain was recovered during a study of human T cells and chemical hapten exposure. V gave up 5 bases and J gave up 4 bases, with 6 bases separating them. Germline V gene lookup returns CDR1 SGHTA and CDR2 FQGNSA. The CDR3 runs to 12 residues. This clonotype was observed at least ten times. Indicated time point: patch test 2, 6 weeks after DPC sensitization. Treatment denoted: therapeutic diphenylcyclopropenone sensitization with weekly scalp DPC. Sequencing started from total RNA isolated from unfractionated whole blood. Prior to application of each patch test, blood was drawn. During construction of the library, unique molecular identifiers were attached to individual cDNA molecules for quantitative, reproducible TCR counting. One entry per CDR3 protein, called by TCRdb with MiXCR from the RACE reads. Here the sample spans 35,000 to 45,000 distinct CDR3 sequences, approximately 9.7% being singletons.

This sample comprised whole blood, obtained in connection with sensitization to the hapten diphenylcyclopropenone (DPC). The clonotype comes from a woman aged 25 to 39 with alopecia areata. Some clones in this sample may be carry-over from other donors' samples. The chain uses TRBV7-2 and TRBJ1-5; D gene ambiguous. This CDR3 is CASSAQNQPQHF. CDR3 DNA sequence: TGTGCCAGCAGCGCACAGAATCAGCCCCAGCATTTT.